The present TCR beta chain was sequenced within a study of blood T cell repertoires in COVID-19. This CDR3 has 16 amino acids. With 1 base clipped from V and 9 bases from J, the junction kept 11 bases outside the gene matches. Germline V gene lookup returns CDR1 MGHRA and CDR2 YSYEKL. The protocol was immunoSEQ multiplex PCR, while the TCRdb copy is restricted to in-frame clones and leaves out a portion. Of fewer than 350,000 clones listed, about 82% are singletons. The chain carries TRBV4-1 and TRBJ1-2, with 10 nucleotides matching TRBD1. This sequence originates from a woman in her forties or fifties with active or convalescent COVID-19. The sequencing input was peripheral blood. DNA of the CDR3: TGCGCCAGCAGCCAAGTTACTTTGGGACAGGGGTCGCGCTACACCTTC. Amino acids: CASSQVTLGQGSRYTF.